These 22 T cell receptor beta chains were all obtained from the same sample, sequenced in a study of STAT5B mutations in CD4+ large granular lymphocyte leukemia. Sequencing was performed with immunoSEQ multiplex PCR; in TCRdb, only in-frame clones are kept and a portion is missing. The sample includes tens of thousands of clones, roughly 81% of them seen just once. Source material: CD4+ T cells from blood buffy coats. These receptors were collected from a human donor in good health.

The chain recombines TRBV28 with TRBJ1-5; D remains ambiguous. The CDR3 spans 19 residues. In germline, CDR1 is MDHEN, CDR2 SYDVKM. Between the trimmed V and J ends, which lost 1 base and 0 bases, there was a span of 19 bases. The CDR3: CASSLLYLWGRNSNQPQHF. The CDR3 DNA sequence: TGTGCCAGCAGTTTATTGTATTTATGGGGTAGGAATAGCAATCAGCCCCAGCATTTT.

The chain carries TRBV27 and TRBJ2-1; TRBD1 might be the D (6 bases). V lost 7 bases and J 8 bases, leaving 15 bases between the germline ends. Germline V gene lookup returns CDR1 MNHEY and CDR2 SMNVEV (reference sequence). The CDR3 runs to 13 residues. The CDR3 DNA sequence: TGTGCCAGCAATTTCGGAGAGGGGGATGAGCAGTTCTTC. Translated: CASNFGEGDEQFF.

The chain couples TRBV18 to TRBJ2-7, with 8 bases aligning to TRBD2. The CDR3 consists of 13 residues. Trimming removed 3 bases from V and 3 bases from J; junction bases left unmatched: 1. Looked up from germline, CDR1 is KGHSH and CDR2 is LQKENI. The DNA for the CDR3 is TGTGCCAGCTCACCCAGCGGGAGCTACGAGCAGTACTTC. It codes for CASSPSGSYEQYF.

In its sample, this clone was seen once. This chain links TRBV5-4 with TRBJ2-5, with D hard to call. The CDR3 length is 14 residues. Deletions cut 0 bases from V and 2 bases from J, with 8 bases between. Germline loops: CDR1 SGHNT, CDR2 YYREEE (reference sequence). This CDR3 is CASSLGAAQETQYF. For the CDR3, the DNA is TGTGCCAGCAGCTTGGGGGCGGCTCAAGAGACCCAGTACTTC.

The chain employs TRBV27 and TRBJ1-2; TRBD1 aligns across 9 bases. Germline values: CDR1 MNHEY, CDR2 SMNVEV (reference sequence). V lost 5 bases to trimming and J lost 4 bases; unmatched junction nucleotides: 8. CDR3 length equals 15 residues. As DNA, the CDR3 is TGTGCCAGCAGTCGACAGGGGGGCCCAGGCTATGGCTACACCTTC. This translates into CASSRQGGPGYGYTF.

This clone has more than one count but fewer than ten. The chain couples TRBV28 to TRBJ1-5, with 8 bases fitting TRBD1. This CDR3 has 15 amino acids. Looked up from germline, CDR1 is MDHEN and CDR2 is SYDVKM. J was trimmed by 2 bases and V by 7 bases; bases with no gene match: 7. The CDR3 DNA is TGTGCCAGCACCCTTCGGGGACAGGGCAATCAGCCCCAGCATTTT. This codes for CASTLRGQGNQPQHF.

This chain connects TRBV19 to TRBJ2-5; no clear D gene. The CDR3 length is 15 residues. The V gene's germline CDR1 is LNHDA and CDR2 SQIVND (reference sequence). The V end lost 1 base, the J end lost 4 bases, and 13 bases lay between the germline ends. The CDR3 DNA sequence: TGTGCCAGTAGTATAGCCCCGGCGGCCATAGAGACCCAGTACTTC. Translating gives CASSIAPAAIETQYF. The variable domain in full, completed from reference TRBV19 and TRBJ2-5, reads DGGITQSPKYLFRKEGQNVTLSCEQNLNHDAMYWYRQDPGQGLRLIYYSQIVNDFQKGDIAEGYSVSREKKESFPLTVTSAQKNPTAFYLCASSIAPAAIETQYFGPGTRLLVL.

J is TRBJ2-7 and V is TRBV4-3; 16 bases line up with TRBD2. Losses at the gene ends were 4 bases for V and 6 bases for J; bases not matched to a gene: 6. The length of the CDR3 is 16 residues. The germline V gene has CDR1 LGHNA and CDR2 YSLEER. CDR3: CASSRGTSGRALEQYF. Here the CDR3 DNA reads TGCGCCAGCAGCCGCGGGACTAGCGGGAGGGCTCTCGAGCAGTACTTC.

This clone has only a few counts. The chain carries TRBV5-1 and TRBJ1-1; D possibly corresponds to TRBD1 (5 bases). Germline lookup yields CDR1 SGHRS and CDR2 YFSETQ. The CDR3 covers 17 residues. Trimming removed 3 bases from V and 3 bases from J, with 21 bases in between. This chain's CDR3 is CASSSKRGSMADTEAFF. CDR3 in DNA: TGCGCCAGCAGCTCGAAAAGGGGTAGTATGGCGGACACTGAAGCTTTCTTT.

The chain carries TRBV7-2 and TRBJ1-1; D is possibly TRBD1 (5 bases). V was trimmed by 6 bases and J by 1 base, leaving 12 bases between them. Germline loops: CDR1 SGHTA, CDR2 FQGNSA. The CDR3 contains 14 residues. In DNA form, the CDR3 reads TGTGCCAGCAGGAAGACAGAAAAGAACACTGAAGCTTTCTTT. It codes for CASRKTEKNTEAFF.

The chain couples TRBV5-4 to TRBJ2-2; TRBD1 might be the D (5 bases). V was trimmed by 4 bases and J by 5 bases, leaving 18 bases between them. This CDR3 contains 16 residues. Germline-derived CDR1 and CDR2 are SGHNT and YYREEE (reference sequence). CDR3 protein: CASSLRQIQGTGELFF. The DNA of the CDR3 is TGTGCCAGCAGCCTTAGACAGATACAAGGTACCGGGGAGCTGTTTTTT.

The chain couples TRBV12-5 to TRBJ2-6; D may correspond to TRBD1 or TRBD2 (5 bases each). CDR1 is LGHNT, CDR2 FRNRAP, per germline. The V gene lost 2 bases and the J gene lost 3 bases, with 11 bases spanning the gap. There are 16 residues in the CDR3. The CDR3, as DNA: TGTGCTAGTGGTTTGTGGGGGACGCGTGGGGCCAACGTCCTGACTTTC. Its translation: CASGLWGTRGANVLTF.

V and J are TRBV5-1 and TRBJ1-4; TRBD1 might be the D (5 bases). Trimming left V 0 bases short and J 8 bases short, with 5 bases between. The CDR3 loop spans 12 amino acids. CDR1 and CDR2 from the germline V gene are SGHRS and YFSETQ. For the CDR3, the DNA is TGCGCCAGCAGCTTGGGGGGGGAAAAACTGTTTTTT. Its protein is CASSLGGEKLFF.

V is TRBV27 and J is TRBJ2-4; 14 positions match TRBD2. The CDR3 contains 16 residues. Germline V gives CDR1 MNHEY, CDR2 SMNVEV (reference sequence). With 6 bases clipped from V and 7 bases from J, the junction kept 8 bases outside the gene matches. The CDR3 sequence: CASSHGTSGRGNIQYF. CDR3 coding DNA: TGTGCCAGCAGCCATGGGACTAGCGGGAGAGGGAACATTCAGTACTTC.

The chain carries TRBV5-1 and TRBJ2-3; TRBD1 matches 8 bases. The CDR3 extends over 15 amino acids. From germline, CDR1 is SGHRS and CDR2 YFSETQ. Germline trimming cut 0 bases from V and 4 bases from J; bases unmatched to any gene: 4. CDR3 in DNA: TGCGCCAGCAGCTTGGATCAACAGGGGGCAGATACGCAGTATTTT. The encoded protein is CASSLDQQGADTQYF.

This clone was seen only once. The chain recombines TRBV10-1 with TRBJ2-5; 14 positions match TRBD2. CDR3 length: 16 amino acids. CDR1 WNHNN and CDR2 SYGVQD come from the germline V gene (reference sequence). V was pared by 6 bases and J by 4 bases, with 7 bases of the junction left unmatched. The CDR3 loop is CASSPGLAGELETQYF. DNA for the CDR3: TGCGCCAGCAGCCCGGGACTAGCGGGAGAGTTAGAGACCCAGTACTTC.

This clone was detected once. V is TRBV6-5 and J is TRBJ2-5, with D perhaps TRBD1 (6 bases). Trimming removed 0 bases from V and 1 base from J, with 9 bases in between. The germline V gene encodes CDR1 MNHEY and CDR2 SVGAGI. The CDR3 is 15 residues long. CDR3 region: CASSYSGQSQETQYF. The CDR3 DNA follows: TGTGCCAGCAGTTACTCCGGACAGTCCCAAGAGACCCAGTACTTC.

The chain combines TRBV4-3 with TRBJ2-1; 8 nucleotides line up with TRBD1. This CDR3 has 17 residues. V gave up 4 bases and J gave up 3 bases; unmatched junction bases: 11. From germline, CDR1 is LGHNA and CDR2 YSLEER. In nucleotides, the CDR3 is TGCGCCAGCAGCCCAGAAGCCCGGGACAGGAGCTACAATGAGCAGTTCTTC. Protein sequence: CASSPEARDRSYNEQFF.

This chain joins TRBV10-2 and TRBJ1-3; tentatively, D is TRBD1 (5 bases). V was pared by 2 bases and J by 6 bases, with 11 bases between. CDR1 and CDR2 from the germline V gene are WSHSY and SAAADI. The CDR3 contains 14 residues. CDR3 protein: CASSEGRVVNTIYF. In DNA form, the CDR3 reads TGCGCCAGCAGTGAGGGCAGGGTCGTAAACACCATATATTTT.

The genes are TRBV10-3 and TRBJ2-3; D unclear. The CDR3 is made up of 14 amino acids. The V end was cut by 10 bases, the J end by 0 bases, with 14 bases between. Looked up from germline, CDR1 is ENHRY and CDR2 is SYGVKD. DNA for the CDR3: TGTGCCACCCAGGACCCGACTAGCACAGATACGCAGTATTTT. The encoded protein is CATQDPTSTDTQYF.

The chain couples TRBV4-3 to TRBJ2-3; 10 bases agree with TRBD2. Trimming cost V 4 bases and J 1 base; bases outside gene matches: 2. The CDR3 has 15 amino acids. The germline CDR1 and CDR2 sequences are LGHNA and YSLEER. The CDR3 bases are TGCGCCAGCAGCCGAGGGACTAGCGGCACAGATACGCAGTATTTT. Translating gives CASSRGTSGTDTQYF.

This sequence joins TRBV7-9 and TRBJ1-2; 8 nucleotides match TRBD1. With V trimmed by 2 bases and J by 4 bases, 6 bases remained unmatched. Germline values: CDR1 SEHNR, CDR2 FQNEAQ (reference sequence). This CDR3 has 15 residues. The CDR3 DNA reads TGTGCCAGCAGCTTATCAGGGGGCAACCCCTATGGCTACACCTTC. Encoded protein: CASSLSGGNPYGYTF.